This T cell receptor (beta chain) appears in the sequencing data of a study of cytomegalovirus exposure and HLA in healthy donors. Study results and limitations: Previous analysis showed most TCR beta V segments were productive about 87% or about 30% of the time. In a later analysis, across HLA loci, associated TCR counts were highest for DRB1, lowest for HLA-C.

The primer mix had 60 Vbeta and 13 Jbeta primers. Sequencing used immunoSEQ multiplex PCR; TCRdb keeps in-frame clones, though not all of them. The sample carries 80,000 to 95,000 clones, 60% to 85% recorded once. This clone has only a few counts. What it binds is not known. The donors (healthy individuals) were bone marrow donors. Germline V gene data show CDR1 as SEHNR and CDR2 as FQNEAQ (reference sequence). CDR3 length: 17 amino acids. J lost 8 bases, V lost 5 bases, and 10 bases had no gene match. The V call is TRBV7-9, the J call TRBJ2-1; 15 positions agree with TRBD2. The sample was PBMCs. This clonotype originated in a man aged 18 to 30 in good health and CMV-seropositive. CDR3 sequence reads: CASSPGGLAGGLYEQFF. In DNA, the CDR3 is TGTGCCAGCAGCCCCGGGGGACTAGCGGGAGGATTATATGAGCAGTTCTTC.